The T cell receptor beta chain under discussion was sequenced for a study of human T cells and chemical hapten exposure. The overall study: Patch tests applied 0.01% DPC to the upper back and were scored after 6 days. Predominantly women, the patients had alopecia areata, totalis or universalis. Across samples, TCR yields varied, mostly owing to small differences in pooled library volumes.

Points on this clonotype: Antigen: not known.

Findings and caveats of the study: Sensitization with DPC brought no change to TCRs above 1 in 1000 in frequency.

Time point given: patch test 2, 6 weeks after DPC sensitization. Treatment in this sample: therapeutic diphenylcyclopropenone sensitization with weekly scalp DPC. Using its own MiXCR run on the RACE reads, TCRdb lists one record per CDR3 protein. The sample yields roughly 380,000 distinct CDR3 sequences, about 6% seen once. The V gene lost 2 bases and the J gene lost 5 bases, with 15 bases spanning the gap. CDR1 and CDR2 (germline): MNHNY, SVGAGI (reference sequence). CDR3 length: 15 residues. This clonotype was obtained from a woman aged 18 to 35 with alopecia areata. Some clones in this sample may be carry-over from other donors' samples. This chain connects TRBV6-6 to TRBJ2-5, with D maybe TRBD1 (6 bases). Sequenced here: whole blood, sampled in connection with sensitization to the hapten diphenylcyclopropenone (DPC). The DNA of the CDR3 is TGTGCCAGCAGTTACAGGCTACCTCAGGGGGAGACCCAGTACTTC. Protein: CASSYRLPQGETQYF.